This T cell receptor beta chain was identified during a study of high-grade serous ovarian cancer treatment subgroups. General study findings and limits: CDR1 and CDR2 were left unanalyzed; analyses focused on CDR3. Same-patient tumor repertoires overlapped at roughly 0.1 to 0.79; different patients barely overlapped.

This clone is a singleton in its sample. The antigen remains undetermined. Generated by immunoSEQ multiplex PCR, the TCRdb table keeps only in-frame clones and is missing some. The sample carries around 30,000 clones, about 86% recorded once. The V gene's germline CDR1 is LNHNV and CDR2 YYDKDF (reference sequence). The V gene end was trimmed by 2 bases and the J gene end by 5 bases; junction bases not matched to a gene: 6. The CDR3 has 15 amino acids. Tumor samples were obtained before definitive surgery or chemotherapy. The chain joins TRBV15 to TRBJ1-5, with TRBD1 matching 7 bases. This TCR came from a human donor with high-grade serous ovarian cancer. Input material: tumor tissue. The DNA of the CDR3 is TGTGCCACCAGCAGATCGACAGGGCCCCATCAGCCCCAGCATTTT. This codes for CATSRSTGPHQPQHF.